A selection of T cell receptor beta chains follows, all from one sample in a study of post-analysis software for immune sequencing data. TCRdb reanalysed the PCR reads using MiXCR and keeps one entry per CDR3 protein. This repertoire shows some 890,000 distinct CDR3 sequences, approximately 57% found once; its top ten account for approximately 4.5%. The specimen was blood. The receptors here all came from a girl aged 10-17 years with multiple sclerosis. Each CDR3 is given with its conserved first and last residue. The D gene is left open where the match is weak. Size is omitted from some rows. Given values are once, few, many or a class for expanded clones.

d_gene | abundance | j_gene | v_gene | CDR3aa | CDR3nt
TRBD2 | - | TRBJ2-7 | TRBV5-1 | CASSLFISREAYEQYF | TGCGCCAGCAGCTTGTTCATAAGTCGGGAGGCCTACGAGCAGTACTTC
- | - | TRBJ2-6 | TRBV25-1 | CASSEQGGSSGANVLTF | TGTGCCAGCAGTGAACAGGGTGGTAGCTCTGGGGCCAACGTCCTGACTTTC
- | once | TRBJ1-5 | TRBV6-5 | CASSSPGSDQPQHF | TGTGCCAGCAGTTCCCCAGGGTCTGACCAGCCCCAGCATTTT
- | few | TRBJ2-4 | TRBV29-1 | CSVSSAAVEQYF | TGCAGCGTTTCCAGCGCCGCGGTTGAGCAGTACTTC
- | - | TRBJ2-4 | TRBV20-1 | CSARGVTKNIQYF | TGCAGTGCTAGGGGGGTAACCAAAAACATTCAGTACTTC
TRBD1 | few | TRBJ2-2 | TRBV12-3/TRBV12-4 | CASRPDRADTGELFF | TGTGCCAGCAGACCTGACAGGGCGGACACCGGGGAGCTGTTTTTT
- | few | TRBJ2-7 | TRBV5-1 | CASSLGSTGSYEQYF | TGCGCCAGCAGCTTGGGTTCGACGGGATCCTACGAGCAGTACTTC
- | - | TRBJ2-3 | TRBV5-1 | CASSSDLSSTDTQYF | TGCGCCAGCAGCTCGGATCTATCTAGCACAGATACGCAGTATTTT
- | - | TRBJ2-7 | TRBV29-1 | CSVPGQERSYEQYF | TGCAGCGTGCCGGGACAAGAAAGATCCTACGAGCAGTACTTC
- | - | TRBJ2-7 | TRBV9 | CASSVTGKGGDEQYF | TGTGCCAGCAGCGTAACGGGCAAAGGGGGAGACGAGCAGTACTTC
TRBD1 | few | TRBJ1-2 | TRBV6-1 | CASSGSGTGGDGYTF | TGTGCCAGCAGTGGATCCGGGACAGGGGGAGATGGCTACACCTTC
- | - | TRBJ1-5 | TRBV20-1 | CSARAGSDPGPQHF | TGCAGTGCCAGGGCGGGGAGTGACCCAGGGCCCCAGCATTTT
TRBD1 | - | TRBJ2-7 | TRBV5-1 | CASSLTGTVSYEQYF | TGCGCCAGCAGTCTCACCGGGACAGTCTCCTACGAGCAGTACTTC
- | - | TRBJ2-7 | TRBV5-1 | CASSLGLRDEQYF | TGCGCCAGCAGCTTGGGGTTGAGGGACGAGCAGTACTTC
- | - | TRBJ2-7 | TRBV6-1 | CATRISQYEQYF | TGTGCCACAAGGATCTCCCAATACGAGCAGTACTTC
TRBD1 | - | TRBJ1-1 | TRBV5-1 | CARTGANTEAFF | TGCGCCAGGACAGGGGCGAACACTGAAGCTTTCTTT
TRBD2 | - | TRBJ2-3 | TRBV5-6 | CASSRSPALAGAPVDTQYF | TGTGCCAGCAGCCGATCCCCGGCCCTAGCGGGGGCCCCTGTGGATACGCAGTATTTT
- | - | TRBJ1-5 | TRBV20-1 | CSAHGGAGQPQHF | TGCAGTGCCCACGGTGGGGCAGGTCAGCCCCAGCATTTT
- | few | TRBJ2-7 | TRBV21-1 | CASSKAGTGGHYEQYF | TGTGCCAGCAGCAAAGCGGGAACGGGGGGGCATTACGAGCAGTACTTC
TRBD2 | few | TRBJ2-5 | TRBV5-1 | CASRYSGFQETQYF | TGCGCCAGCAGGTATAGCGGGTTTCAAGAGACCCAGTACTTC
- | few | TRBJ2-7 | TRBV6-1 | CASSEVGAGAYEQYF | TGTGCCAGCAGTGAAGTGGGGGCAGGGGCCTACGAGCAGTACTTC
- | - | TRBJ2-7 | TRBV20-1 | CSAGRALRGYYEQYF | TGCAGTGCCGGACGGGCATTGCGCGGGTACTACGAGCAGTACTTC
TRBD2 | - | TRBJ2-1 | TRBV29-1 | CSVPPAGAYNEQFF | TGCAGCGTCCCCCCAGCGGGAGCTTACAATGAGCAGTTCTTC
- | once | TRBJ2-5 | TRBV12-3/TRBV12-4 | CASNGAGETQYF | TGTGCCAGCAACGGGGCGGGAGAGACCCAGTACTTC
TRBD1 | few | TRBJ2-1 | TRBV11-1 | CASSLGTVNNEQFF | TGTGCCAGCAGCTTGGGGACAGTCAACAATGAGCAGTTCTTC
- | few | TRBJ2-7 | TRBV29-1 | CSVRRGAAYEQYF | TGCAGCGTTCGCCGGGGGGCAGCCTACGAGCAGTACTTC
TRBD1 | - | TRBJ2-7 | TRBV11-2 | CASSLPRLRDRGRYEQYF | TGTGCCAGCAGCCTCCCCCGGCTCCGGGACAGGGGTCGATACGAGCAGTACTTC
- | few | TRBJ2-5 | TRBV20-1 | CSARVASGGSETQYF | TGCAGTGCTAGAGTAGCGAGTGGGGGATCGGAGACCCAGTACTTC
- | - | TRBJ2-1 | TRBV27 | CASSLSRDVEQFF | TGTGCCAGCAGTTTATCCCGGGACGTAGAGCAGTTCTTC
- | - | TRBJ2-3 | TRBV20-1 | CSARVARGTDTQYF | TGCAGTGCTAGAGTGGCTAGGGGGACAGATACGCAGTATTTT
- | - | TRBJ1-2 | TRBV25-1 | CASSEPRYGYTF | TGTGCCAGCAGTGAGCCCCGGTATGGCTACACCTTC
TRBD2 | few | TRBJ2-7 | TRBV20-1 | CSARSPSGRSHEQYF | TGCAGTGCTAGGTCGCCTAGCGGGAGGTCCCACGAGCAGTACTTC
- | - | TRBJ1-5 | TRBV6-2/TRBV6-3 | CASNSPGRNQPQHF | TGTGCCAGCAATTCCCCAGGGCGCAATCAGCCCCAGCATTTT
- | few | TRBJ2-5 | TRBV12-3/TRBV12-4 | CASSKFQGTSETQYF | TGTGCCAGCAGTAAATTTCAGGGTACCTCCGAGACCCAGTACTTC
- | - | TRBJ2-7 | TRBV27 | CASSSGRFSYEQYF | TGTGCCAGCAGCTCAGGCAGGTTTAGCTACGAGCAGTACTTC
TRBD1 | few | TRBJ1-4 | TRBV29-1 | CSVGQGWGEKLFF | TGCAGCGTTGGACAGGGCTGGGGCGAAAAACTGTTTTTT
- | few | TRBJ2-1 | TRBV12-5 | CASAPYNEQFF | TGTGCTAGTGCCCCCTACAATGAGCAGTTCTTC
- | - | TRBJ2-7 | TRBV3-1 | CASRANRENSYEQYF | TGTGCCAGCAGGGCCAACCGGGAGAACTCCTACGAGCAGTACTTC
- | - | TRBJ2-1 | TRBV5-1 | CASSPKVEGYNEQFF | TGCGCCAGCAGCCCGAAGGTGGAGGGATACAATGAGCAGTTCTTC
- | - | TRBJ2-5 | TRBV5-6 | CASSLFNKRQKELETQYF | TGTGCCAGCAGCTTGTTTAACAAGCGGCAGAAAGAACTAGAGACCCAGTACTTC
- | - | TRBJ2-3 | TRBV7-8 | CASSARADTQYF | TGTGCCAGCAGCGCACGTGCGGATACGCAGTATTTT
TRBD1 | - | TRBJ2-5 | TRBV29-1 | CSVSYSGGETQYF | TGCAGCGTCTCTTATTCAGGGGGCGAGACCCAGTACTTC
TRBD2 | few | TRBJ2-1 | TRBV29-1 | CSGKREGPNEQFF | TGCAGCGGAAAGCGGGAGGGCCCCAATGAGCAGTTCTTC
TRBD2 | - | TRBJ2-1 | TRBV20-1 | CSASPPSGTYYNEQFF | TGCAGTGCCTCACCCCCCAGCGGGACTTACTACAATGAGCAGTTCTTC
- | - | TRBJ1-5 | TRBV18 | CASSTGGADQPQHF | TGTGCCAGCTCAACCGGGGGCGCGGATCAGCCCCAGCATTTT
TRBD2 | - | TRBJ2-7 | TRBV20-1 | CSARYGGSDEQYF | TGCAGTGCTAGGTATGGCGGGAGTGACGAGCAGTACTTC
- | - | TRBJ2-7 | TRBV10-3 | CAISESGRGDEQYF | TGTGCCATCAGTGAGTCTGGCAGGGGGGACGAGCAGTACTTC
TRBD2 | few | TRBJ2-3 | TRBV5-6 | CASSPLRLAGGPEDTQYF | TGTGCCAGCAGCCCCCTGCGACTAGCGGGGGGGCCGGAGGATACGCAGTATTTT
- | - | TRBJ2-7 | TRBV15 | CATSRGTVGEYYEQYF | TGTGCCACCAGCAGAGGTACAGTGGGAGAATACTACGAGCAGTACTTC
- | - | TRBJ2-7 | TRBV7-2 | CASSPEAATSTRQYF | TGTGCCAGCAGTCCAGAGGCCGCTACCTCTACACGGCAGTACTTC
TRBD2 | few | TRBJ2-1 | TRBV20-1 | CSASGGRVRNEQFF | TGCAGTGCGTCCGGCGGGAGGGTACGCAATGAGCAGTTCTTC
- | - | TRBJ1-2 | TRBV29-1 | CSVDNDRLNYGYTF | TGCAGCGTTGATAATGACAGATTAAACTATGGCTACACCTTC
TRBD2 | - | TRBJ2-4 | TRBV11-1 | CASSSGLAGPLTPLAKNIQYF | TGTGCCAGCAGCTCGGGACTAGCGGGACCCCTAACGCCATTAGCCAAAAACATTCAGTACTTC
- | - | TRBJ2-1 | TRBV9 | CASSADQINNEQFF | TGTGCCAGCAGCGCGGACCAGATCAACAATGAGCAGTTCTTC
- | few | TRBJ2-7 | TRBV20-1 | CSARDRVSEQYF | TGCAGTGCTAGAGATCGAGTCTCCGAGCAGTACTTC
- | - | TRBJ2-1 | TRBV12-3/TRBV12-4 | CASSFFLRGGEGDEQFF | TGTGCCAGCAGTTTCTTTCTGAGGGGGGGCGAAGGCGATGAGCAGTTCTTC
TRBD2 | - | TRBJ2-5 | TRBV7-6 | CASSLGAGGKETQYF | TGTGCCAGCAGCTTGGGGGCGGGAGGAAAAGAGACCCAGTACTTC